A selection of T cell receptor beta chains follows, all from one sample in a study of T cells in Graves' hyperthyroidism and ophthalmopathy. TCRdb re-derived calls from the multiplex PCR reads in MiXCR, one entry per CDR3 protein. The top ten hold about 73% of the sample, which has approximately 400,000 distinct CDR3 sequences, about 25% seen once. The material sequenced was blood. The receptors were sampled from a man aged 50 to 60 with Graves' hyperthyroidism. Each CDR3 is given with its conserved first and last residue. A D gene is named only where the DNA matches it firmly. A row's size may be missing; if present it is once, few, many or a size class.

>TRBJ2-3|16|-|TRBD2|TRBV2
CASSGREGRGTDTQYF
TGTGCCAGCAGTGGCCGGGAGGGCCGAGGGACAGATACGCAGTATTTT
>TRBJ1-5|15|few|-|TRBV11-3
CASSLSGQSNQPQHF
TGTGCCAGCAGCTTGAGTGGACAAAGCAATCAGCCCCAGCATTTT
>TRBJ2-1|15|many|TRBD2|TRBV2
CASSKTSGSYNEQFF
TGTGCCAGCAGTAAGACTAGCGGGAGCTACAATGAGCAGTTCTTC
>TRBJ1-3|13|-|-|TRBV3-1
CASSPLTGTAFHF
TGTGCCAGCAGCCCACTTACAGGGACTGCCTTTCATTTT
>TRBJ2-2|17|-|-|TRBV7-9
CASSSLQGGQATGELFF
TGTGCCAGCAGCTCCCTCCAAGGTGGGCAGGCCACCGGGGAGCTGTTTTTT
>TRBJ2-2|12|-|TRBD2|TRBV20-1
CSAPSGTGELFF
TGCAGTGCTCCTAGCGGAACCGGGGAGCTGTTTTTT
>TRBJ1-2|14|-|-|TRBV28
CASSLRPADYGYTF
TGTGCCAGCAGTTTACGTCCGGCTGATTATGGCTACACCTTC
>TRBJ1-5|13|few|-|TRBV27
CASSEGRIQPQHF
TGTGCCAGCAGCGAGGGACGGATTCAGCCCCAGCATTTT
>TRBJ2-1|19|few|TRBD2|TRBV10-3
CAISDYALRTSGSENEQFF
TGTGCCATCAGTGATTACGCCTTACGGACTAGCGGCTCCGAGAATGAGCAGTTCTTC
>TRBJ2-2|16|few|TRBD2|TRBV2
CASRRTSGANTGELFF
TGTGCCAGCAGGCGGACTAGCGGGGCGAACACCGGGGAGCTGTTTTTT
>TRBJ2-1|13|-|-|TRBV29-1
CSVFGGNVDEQFF
TGCAGCGTTTTTGGCGGGAATGTGGATGAGCAGTTCTTC
>TRBJ2-3|14|-|TRBD1|TRBV15
CATQRDREWGTQYF
TGTGCCACTCAACGGGACAGGGAATGGGGTACGCAGTATTTT
>TRBJ2-3|15|many|-|TRBV11-2
CASSLQVSSTNTQYF
TGTGCCAGCAGCTTACAGGTATCCAGCACAAATACGCAGTATTTT
>TRBJ2-5|16|-|TRBD2|TRBV6-1
CASSERASGFQETQYF
TGTGCCAGCAGTGAAAGGGCTAGCGGATTCCAAGAGACCCAGTACTTC
>TRBJ2-5|15|-|-|TRBV29-1
CSAHRGLAGKETQYF
TGCAGCGCCCACAGGGGGCTAGCGGGGAAAGAGACCCAGTACTTC
>TRBJ2-3|14|-|TRBD1|TRBV14
CASSQLQGADTQYF
TGTGCCAGCAGCCAACTACAGGGGGCAGATACGCAGTATTTT
>TRBJ2-2|16|once|TRBD1|TRBV7-3
CASSRTVTGGTGELFF
TGTGCCAGCAGCCGAACCGTGACAGGGGGAACCGGGGAGCTGTTTTTT
>TRBJ2-1|15|many|-|TRBV11-2
CASSFNQRRSDEQFF
TGTGCCAGCAGCTTCAACCAAAGACGGTCCGATGAGCAGTTCTTC
>TRBJ2-1|11|-|-|TRBV20-1
CSARLVNEQFF
TGCAGTGCAAGACTAGTCAATGAGCAGTTCTTC
>TRBJ2-7|16|-|TRBD1|TRBV4-1
CASSQALDRGANEQYF
TGCGCCAGCAGCCAAGCTCTTGACAGGGGCGCCAACGAGCAGTACTTC
>TRBJ2-7|14|-|-|TRBV6-2/TRBV6-3
CASSSDMGAYEQYF
TGTGCCAGCAGCTCGGACATGGGGGCCTACGAGCAGTACTTC
>TRBJ1-1|14|many|TRBD1|TRBV12-3/TRBV12-4
CASSTGGENTEAFF
TGTGCCAGCAGTACAGGGGGGGAGAACACTGAAGCTTTCTTT
>TRBJ2-2|14|-|TRBD2|TRBV19
CASNRLAGVGELFF
TGTGCCAGTAACCGACTAGCGGGAGTCGGGGAGCTGTTTTTT
>TRBJ2-1|14|many|-|TRBV2
CATRGPSSYNEQFF
TGTGCCACCCGAGGCCCGAGCTCCTACAATGAGCAGTTCTTC
>TRBJ1-1|14|-|-|TRBV5-1
CASSLGERNGEAFF
TGCGCCAGCAGCTTGGGGGAGAGGAACGGGGAAGCTTTCTTT
>TRBJ1-1|12|few|-|TRBV11-3
CASSLGEGGAFF
TGTGCCAGCAGCTTAGGGGAGGGGGGGGCTTTCTTT
>TRBJ1-4|14|-|-|TRBV5-1
CASRLDSPIEKLFF
TGCGCCAGCAGACTGGACAGTCCCATTGAAAAACTGTTTTTT
>TRBJ2-5|14|few|-|TRBV5-4
CASSGPGSQETQYF
TGTGCCAGCAGCGGCCCGGGGAGCCAAGAGACCCAGTACTTC
>TRBJ2-7|15|many|TRBD2|TRBV2
CASRRGTSGKHEQYF
TGTGCCAGCAGGAGGGGGACTAGCGGGAAACACGAGCAGTACTTC
>TRBJ2-3|15|many|-|TRBV5-1
CASSLTRRYTDTQYF
TGCGCCAGCAGCCTGACTAGGAGGTACACAGATACGCAGTATTTT
>TRBJ2-3|13|many|-|TRBV5-1
CASSLARTDTQYF
TGCGCCAGCAGCTTGGCCAGGACAGATACGCAGTATTTT
>TRBJ1-2|13|few|TRBD1|TRBV6-1
CASTEGQGYGYTF
TGTGCCAGCACCGAGGGACAGGGATATGGCTACACCTTC
>TRBJ1-2|13|few|TRBD1|TRBV2
CASSGTGENGYTF
TGTGCCAGTTCCGGGACAGGAGAAAATGGCTACACCTTC
>TRBJ2-3|13|-|TRBD2|TRBV6-6
CASSYSRGDTQYF
TGTGCCAGCAGTTACTCGCGGGGGGATACGCAGTATTTT
>TRBJ2-3|13|few|-|TRBV6-1
CASSQSYYYTQYF
TGTGCCAGCAGTCAAAGCTACTACTATACGCAGTATTTT
>TRBJ2-1|18|many|TRBD2|TRBV28
CASSLIRLAGGQYNEQFF
TGTGCCAGCAGTTTGATAAGACTAGCGGGAGGGCAATACAATGAGCAGTTCTTC
>TRBJ1-2|13|many|-|TRBV18
CASSPEGNYGYTF
TGTGCCAGCTCACCGGAGGGGAACTATGGCTACACCTTC
>TRBJ2-1|13|-|-|TRBV7-6
CASSPTKGIEQFF
TGTGCCAGCAGCCCTACCAAAGGTATTGAGCAGTTCTTC
>TRBJ2-1|16|-|TRBD2|TRBV7-9
CASSLATSGSRNEQFF
TGTGCCAGCAGCTTAGCGACTAGCGGGAGTAGGAATGAGCAGTTCTTC
>TRBJ2-3|15|-|-|TRBV10-1
CASSDPWAGEDTQYF
TGCGCCAGCAGTGACCCCTGGGCAGGGGAGGATACGCAGTATTTT
>TRBJ1-1|14|-|TRBD1|TRBV5-1
CASWRQGMNTEAFF
TGCGCCAGTTGGCGACAGGGGATGAACACTGAAGCTTTCTTT
>TRBJ1-1|13|-|TRBD1|TRBV10-3
CAIRVTGVTEAFF
TGTGCCATCAGGGTGACAGGGGTTACTGAAGCTTTCTTT
>TRBJ2-6|19|-|TRBD2|TRBV20-1
CSARGPLAGGPSGANVLTF
TGCAGTGCTAGAGGCCCACTAGCGGGAGGGCCGTCTGGGGCCAACGTCCTGACTTTC
>TRBJ2-1|15|few|TRBD2|TRBV7-9
CASRATSGRLNEQFF
TGTGCCAGCAGGGCAACTAGCGGGAGGTTGAATGAGCAGTTCTTC
>TRBJ2-1|14|-|-|TRBV19
CASSIGGWGNEQFF
TGTGCCAGTAGTATAGGGGGCTGGGGCAATGAGCAGTTCTTC
>TRBJ2-1|14|many|TRBD2|TRBV29-1
CSVDSGRDGNEQFF
TGCAGCGTGGATAGCGGGAGAGACGGAAATGAGCAGTTCTTC
>TRBJ2-1|15|many|-|TRBV7-2
CASSFDLYSYNEQFF
TGTGCCAGCAGCTTTGACTTATACTCCTACAATGAGCAGTTCTTC
>TRBJ2-7|13|-|-|TRBV7-3
CASSLAGSAEQYF
TGTGCCAGCAGCTTGGCCGGCAGCGCCGAGCAGTACTTC
>TRBJ1-5|14|-|TRBD1|TRBV6-1
CAIDETGGNQPQHF
TGTGCCATCGACGAGACAGGGGGCAATCAGCCCCAGCATTTT